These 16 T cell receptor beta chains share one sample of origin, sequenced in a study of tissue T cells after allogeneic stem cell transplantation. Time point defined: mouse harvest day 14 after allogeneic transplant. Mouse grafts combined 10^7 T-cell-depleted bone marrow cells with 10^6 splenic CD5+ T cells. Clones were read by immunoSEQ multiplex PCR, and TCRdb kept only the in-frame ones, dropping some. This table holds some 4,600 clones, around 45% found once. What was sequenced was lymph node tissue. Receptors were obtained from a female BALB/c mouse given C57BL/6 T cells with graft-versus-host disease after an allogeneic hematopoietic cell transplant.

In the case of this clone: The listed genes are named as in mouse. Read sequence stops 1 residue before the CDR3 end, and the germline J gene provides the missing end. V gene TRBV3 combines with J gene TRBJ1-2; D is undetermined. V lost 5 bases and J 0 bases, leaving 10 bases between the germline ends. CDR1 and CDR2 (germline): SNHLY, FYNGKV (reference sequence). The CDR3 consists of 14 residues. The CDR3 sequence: CASSPTYANSDYTF. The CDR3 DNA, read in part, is TGTGCCAGCAGCCCGACATATGCAAACTCCGACTACACC.

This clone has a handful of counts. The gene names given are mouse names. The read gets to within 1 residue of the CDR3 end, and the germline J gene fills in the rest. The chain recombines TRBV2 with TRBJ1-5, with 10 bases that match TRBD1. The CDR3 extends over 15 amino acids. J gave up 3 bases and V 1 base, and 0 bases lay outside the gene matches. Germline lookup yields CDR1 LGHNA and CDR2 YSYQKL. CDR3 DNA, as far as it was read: TGTGCCAGCAGCCAAGGGACAGGGGGCAACCAGGCTCCGCTT. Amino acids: CASSQGTGGNQAPL. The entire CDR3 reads CASSQGTGGNQAPLF.

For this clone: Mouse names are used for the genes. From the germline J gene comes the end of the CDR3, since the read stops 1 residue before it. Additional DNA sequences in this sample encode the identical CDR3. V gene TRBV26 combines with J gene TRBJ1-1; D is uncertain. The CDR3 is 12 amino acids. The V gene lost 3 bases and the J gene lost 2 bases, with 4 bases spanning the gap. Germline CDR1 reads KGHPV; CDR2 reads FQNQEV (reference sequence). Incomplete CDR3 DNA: TGTGCCAGCAGTCTAATCAACACAGAAGTCTTC. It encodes CASSLINTEVF. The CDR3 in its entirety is CASSLINTEVFF.

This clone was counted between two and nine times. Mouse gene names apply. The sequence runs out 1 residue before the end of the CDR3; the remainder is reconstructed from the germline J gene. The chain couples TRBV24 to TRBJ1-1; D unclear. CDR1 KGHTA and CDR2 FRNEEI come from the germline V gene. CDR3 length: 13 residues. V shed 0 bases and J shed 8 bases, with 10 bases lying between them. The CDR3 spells CASSLYKEWEVFF. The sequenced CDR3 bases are TGTGCCAGCAGTCTGTATAAGGAGTGGGAAGTCTTC.

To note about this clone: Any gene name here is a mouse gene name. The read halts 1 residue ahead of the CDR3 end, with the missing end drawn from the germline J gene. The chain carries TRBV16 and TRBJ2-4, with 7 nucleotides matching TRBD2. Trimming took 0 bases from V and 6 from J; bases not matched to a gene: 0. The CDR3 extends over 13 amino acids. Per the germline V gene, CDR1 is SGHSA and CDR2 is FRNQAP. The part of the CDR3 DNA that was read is TGTGCAAGCAGCTTAGATGGGGGGAACACCTTGTAC. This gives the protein CASSLDGGNTLY. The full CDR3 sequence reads CASSLDGGNTLYF.

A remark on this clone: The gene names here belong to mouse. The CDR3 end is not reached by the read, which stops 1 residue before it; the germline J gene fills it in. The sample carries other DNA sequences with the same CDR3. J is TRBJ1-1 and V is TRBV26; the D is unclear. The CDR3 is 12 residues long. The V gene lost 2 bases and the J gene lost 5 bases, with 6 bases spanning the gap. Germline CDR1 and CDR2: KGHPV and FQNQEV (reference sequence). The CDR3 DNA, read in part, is TGTGCCAGCAGTCTGGGTGGGACAGAAGTCTTC. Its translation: CASSLGGTEVF. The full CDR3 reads CASSLGGTEVFF.

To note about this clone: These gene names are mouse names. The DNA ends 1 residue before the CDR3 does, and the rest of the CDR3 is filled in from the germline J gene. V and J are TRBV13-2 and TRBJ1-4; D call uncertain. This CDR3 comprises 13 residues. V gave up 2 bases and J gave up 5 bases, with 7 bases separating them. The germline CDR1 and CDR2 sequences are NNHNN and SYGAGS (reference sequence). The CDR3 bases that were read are TGTGCCAGCGGTGAAGTCAAAAACGAAAGATTATTT. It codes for CASGEVKNERLF. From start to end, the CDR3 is CASGEVKNERLFF.

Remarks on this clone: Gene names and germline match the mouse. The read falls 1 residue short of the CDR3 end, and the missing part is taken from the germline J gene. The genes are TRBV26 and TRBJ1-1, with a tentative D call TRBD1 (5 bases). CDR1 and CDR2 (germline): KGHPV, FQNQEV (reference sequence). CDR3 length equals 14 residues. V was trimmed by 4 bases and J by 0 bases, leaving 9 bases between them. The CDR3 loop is CASSRQPSNTEVFF. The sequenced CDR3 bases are TGTGCCAGCAGTCGACAGCCTTCAAACACAGAAGTCTTC.

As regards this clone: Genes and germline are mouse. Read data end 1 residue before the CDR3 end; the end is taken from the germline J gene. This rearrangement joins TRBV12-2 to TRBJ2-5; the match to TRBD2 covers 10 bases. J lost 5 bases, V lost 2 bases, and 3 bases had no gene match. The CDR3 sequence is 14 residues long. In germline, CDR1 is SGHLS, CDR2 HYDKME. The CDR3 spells CASSRLGGGDTQYF. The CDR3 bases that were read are TGTGCCAGCTCTCGACTGGGGGGTGGAGACACCCAGTAC.

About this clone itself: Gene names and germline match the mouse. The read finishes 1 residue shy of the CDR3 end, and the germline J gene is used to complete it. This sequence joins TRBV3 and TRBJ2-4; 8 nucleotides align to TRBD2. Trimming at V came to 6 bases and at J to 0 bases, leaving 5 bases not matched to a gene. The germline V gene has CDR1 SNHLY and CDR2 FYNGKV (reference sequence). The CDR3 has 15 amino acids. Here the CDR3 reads CASSPDWGSQNTLYF. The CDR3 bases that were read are TGTGCCAGCAGTCCAGACTGGGGCAGTCAAAACACCTTGTAC.

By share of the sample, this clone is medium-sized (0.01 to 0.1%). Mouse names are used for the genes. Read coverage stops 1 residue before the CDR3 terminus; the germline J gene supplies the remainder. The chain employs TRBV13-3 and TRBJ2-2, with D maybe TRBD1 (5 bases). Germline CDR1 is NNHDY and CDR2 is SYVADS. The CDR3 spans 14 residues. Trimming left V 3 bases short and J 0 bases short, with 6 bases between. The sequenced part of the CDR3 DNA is TGTGCCAGCAGTGTGACAGCAAACACCGGGCAGCTCTAC. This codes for CASSVTANTGQLY. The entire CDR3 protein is CASSVTANTGQLYF.

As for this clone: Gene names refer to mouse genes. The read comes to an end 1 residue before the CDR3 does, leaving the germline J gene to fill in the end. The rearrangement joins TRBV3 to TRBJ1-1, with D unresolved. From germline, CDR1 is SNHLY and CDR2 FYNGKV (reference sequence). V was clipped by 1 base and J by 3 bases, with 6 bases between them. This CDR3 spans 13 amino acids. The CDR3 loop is CASSLERDTEVFF. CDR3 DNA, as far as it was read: TGTGCCAGCAGCTTAGAGAGGGACACAGAAGTCTTC.

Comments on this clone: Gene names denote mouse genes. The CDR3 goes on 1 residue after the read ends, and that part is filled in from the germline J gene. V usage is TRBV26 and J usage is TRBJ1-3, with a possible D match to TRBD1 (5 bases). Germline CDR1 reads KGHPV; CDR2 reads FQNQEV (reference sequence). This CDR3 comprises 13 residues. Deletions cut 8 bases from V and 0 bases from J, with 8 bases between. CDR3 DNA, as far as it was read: TGTGCCAGCGCAGGGAATTCTGGAAATACGCTCTAT. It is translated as CASAGNSGNTLY. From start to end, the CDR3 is CASAGNSGNTLYF.

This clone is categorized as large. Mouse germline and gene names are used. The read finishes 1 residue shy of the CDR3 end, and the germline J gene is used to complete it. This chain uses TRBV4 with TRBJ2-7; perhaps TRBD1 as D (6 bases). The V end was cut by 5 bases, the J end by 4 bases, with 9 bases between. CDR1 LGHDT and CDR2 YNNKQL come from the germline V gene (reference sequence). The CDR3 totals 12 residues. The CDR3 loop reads CASSTGQYEQYF. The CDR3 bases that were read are TGTGCCAGCAGCACGGGACAATATGAACAGTAC.

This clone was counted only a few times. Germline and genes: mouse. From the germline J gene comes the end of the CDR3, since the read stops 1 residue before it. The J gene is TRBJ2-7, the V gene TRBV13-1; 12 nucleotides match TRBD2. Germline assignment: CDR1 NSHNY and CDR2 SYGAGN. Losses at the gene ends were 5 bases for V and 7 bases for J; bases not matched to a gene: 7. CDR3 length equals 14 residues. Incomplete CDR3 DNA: TGTGCCAGCAGCCATGACTGGGGGGGCGTGGAACAGTAC. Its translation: CASSHDWGGVEQY. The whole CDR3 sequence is CASSHDWGGVEQYF.

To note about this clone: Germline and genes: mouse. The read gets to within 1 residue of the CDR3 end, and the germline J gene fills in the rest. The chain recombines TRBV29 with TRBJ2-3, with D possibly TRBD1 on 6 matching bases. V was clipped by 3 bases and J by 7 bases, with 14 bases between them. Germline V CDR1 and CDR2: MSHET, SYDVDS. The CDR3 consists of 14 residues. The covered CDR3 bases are TGTGCTAGCAGTTTCCCTCCGGGACACCAAACGCTGTAT. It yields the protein CASSFPPGHQTLY. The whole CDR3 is CASSFPPGHQTLYF.